The clone carrying this T cell receptor (beta chain) occurred many times. Its antigen is unidentified. Source study methods: CDR3 was compared across clinicopathological groups, and the resulting differences were used to build a distant-metastasis classifier for papillary thyroid cancer. From the PCR reads, TCRdb re-called clones with MiXCR. The V and J calls follow TCRdb's processing rather than the paper's. The sample records roughly 30,000 clones, over 15% being singletons. This sample is drawn from a study of metastatic and nonmetastatic thyroid tumors. Study as a whole: Repertoires of blood and of tissue (tumor or nodule) from malignant and benign thyroid patients were compared.

The study's findings and limits: The reported finding was significantly higher TCR beta diversity in malignant thyroid tumors relative to benign nodules, in blood and tumor.

Thyroid surgery took place with no prior treatment in any patient. The CDR3 loop spans 14 amino acids. Trimming took 3 bases from V and 0 from J, leaving 8 bases between them. The origin of this receptor is a female donor with papillary thyroid cancer or a benign thyroid nodule (not recorded which). Some clones in this sample may be carry-over from other donors' samples. Sequenced material: blood. The chain employs TRBV12-3 or TRBV12-4 and TRBJ1-1; D is undetermined. CDR3 in DNA: TGTGCCAGCAGTTTGCGGCGGGTGAACACTGAAGCTTTCTTT. Encoded protein: CASSLRRVNTEAFF.